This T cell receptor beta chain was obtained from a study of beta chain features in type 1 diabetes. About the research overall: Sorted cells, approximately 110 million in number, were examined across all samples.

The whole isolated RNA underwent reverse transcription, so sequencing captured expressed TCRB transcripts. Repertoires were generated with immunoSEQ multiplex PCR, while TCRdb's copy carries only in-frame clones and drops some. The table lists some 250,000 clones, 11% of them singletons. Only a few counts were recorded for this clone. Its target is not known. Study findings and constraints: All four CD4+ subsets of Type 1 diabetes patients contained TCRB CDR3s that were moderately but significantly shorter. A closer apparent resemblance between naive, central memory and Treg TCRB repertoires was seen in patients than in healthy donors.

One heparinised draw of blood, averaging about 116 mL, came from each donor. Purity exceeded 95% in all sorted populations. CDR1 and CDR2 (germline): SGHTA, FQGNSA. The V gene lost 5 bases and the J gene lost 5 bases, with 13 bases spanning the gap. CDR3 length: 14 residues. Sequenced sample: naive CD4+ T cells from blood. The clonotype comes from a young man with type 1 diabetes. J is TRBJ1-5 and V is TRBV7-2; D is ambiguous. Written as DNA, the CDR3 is TGTGCCAGCAGCCTTGAGCGGGTTGATCAGCCCCAGCATTTT. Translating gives CASSLERVDQPQHF.